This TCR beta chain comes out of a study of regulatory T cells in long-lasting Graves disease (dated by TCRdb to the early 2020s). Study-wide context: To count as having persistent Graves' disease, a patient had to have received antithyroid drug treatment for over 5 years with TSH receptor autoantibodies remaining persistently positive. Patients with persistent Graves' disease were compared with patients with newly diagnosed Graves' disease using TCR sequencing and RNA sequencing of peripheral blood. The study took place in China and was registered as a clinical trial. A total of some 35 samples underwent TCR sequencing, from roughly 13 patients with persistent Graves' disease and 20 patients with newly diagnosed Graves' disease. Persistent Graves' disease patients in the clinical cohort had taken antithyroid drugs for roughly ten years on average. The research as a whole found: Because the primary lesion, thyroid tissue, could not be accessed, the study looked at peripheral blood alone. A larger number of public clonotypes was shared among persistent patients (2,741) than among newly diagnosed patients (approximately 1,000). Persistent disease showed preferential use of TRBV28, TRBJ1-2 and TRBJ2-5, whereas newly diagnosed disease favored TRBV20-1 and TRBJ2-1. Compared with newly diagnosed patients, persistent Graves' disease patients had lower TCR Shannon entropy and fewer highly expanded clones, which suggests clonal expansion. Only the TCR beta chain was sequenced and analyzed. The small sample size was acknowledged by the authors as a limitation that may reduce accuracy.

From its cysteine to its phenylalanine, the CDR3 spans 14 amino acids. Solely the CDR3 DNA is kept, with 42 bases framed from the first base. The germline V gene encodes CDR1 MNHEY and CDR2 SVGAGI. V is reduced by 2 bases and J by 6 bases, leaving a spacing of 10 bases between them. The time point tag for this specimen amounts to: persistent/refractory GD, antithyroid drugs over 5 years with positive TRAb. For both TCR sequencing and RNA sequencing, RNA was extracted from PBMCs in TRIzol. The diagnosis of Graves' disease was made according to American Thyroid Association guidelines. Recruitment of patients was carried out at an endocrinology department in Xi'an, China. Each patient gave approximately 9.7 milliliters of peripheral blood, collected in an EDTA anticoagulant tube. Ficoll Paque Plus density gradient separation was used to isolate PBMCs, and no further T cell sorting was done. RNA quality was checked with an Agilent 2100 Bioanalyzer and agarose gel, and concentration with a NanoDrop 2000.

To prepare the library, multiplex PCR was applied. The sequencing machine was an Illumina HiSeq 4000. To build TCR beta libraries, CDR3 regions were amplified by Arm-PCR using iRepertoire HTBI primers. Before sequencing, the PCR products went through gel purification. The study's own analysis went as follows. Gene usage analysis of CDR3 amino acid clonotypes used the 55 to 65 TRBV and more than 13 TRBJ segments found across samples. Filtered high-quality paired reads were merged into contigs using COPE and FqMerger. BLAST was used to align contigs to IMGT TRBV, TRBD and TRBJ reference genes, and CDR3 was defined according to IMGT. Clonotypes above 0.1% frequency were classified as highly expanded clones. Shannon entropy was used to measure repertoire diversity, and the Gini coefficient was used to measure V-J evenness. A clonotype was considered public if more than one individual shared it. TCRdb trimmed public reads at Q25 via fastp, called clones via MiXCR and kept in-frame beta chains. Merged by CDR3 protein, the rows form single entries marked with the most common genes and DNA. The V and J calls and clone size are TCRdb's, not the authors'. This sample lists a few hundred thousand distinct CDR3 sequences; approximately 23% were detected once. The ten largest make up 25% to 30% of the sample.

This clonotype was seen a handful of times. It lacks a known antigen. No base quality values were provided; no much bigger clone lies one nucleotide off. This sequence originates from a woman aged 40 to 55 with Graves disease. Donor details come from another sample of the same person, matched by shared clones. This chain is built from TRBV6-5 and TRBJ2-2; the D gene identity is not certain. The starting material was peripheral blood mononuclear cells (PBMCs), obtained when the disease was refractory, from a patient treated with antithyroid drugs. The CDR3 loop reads CASSYSRPPGELFF. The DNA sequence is TGTGCCAGCAGTTACAGTAGGCCCCCCGGGGAGCTGTTTTTT.